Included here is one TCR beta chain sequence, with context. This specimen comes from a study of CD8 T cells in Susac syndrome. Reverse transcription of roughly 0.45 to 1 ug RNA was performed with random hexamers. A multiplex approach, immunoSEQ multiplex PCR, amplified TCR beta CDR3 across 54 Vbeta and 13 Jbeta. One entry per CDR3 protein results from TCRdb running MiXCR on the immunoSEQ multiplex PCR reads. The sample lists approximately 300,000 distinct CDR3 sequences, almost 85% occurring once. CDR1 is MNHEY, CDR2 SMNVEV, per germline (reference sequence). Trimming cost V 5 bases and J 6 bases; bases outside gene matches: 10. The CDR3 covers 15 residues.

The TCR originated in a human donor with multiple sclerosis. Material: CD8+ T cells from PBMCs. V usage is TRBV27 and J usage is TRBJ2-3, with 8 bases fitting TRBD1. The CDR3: CASSPRTGYLDTQYF. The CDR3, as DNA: TGTGCCAGCAGTCCTCGGACAGGGTATTTGGATACGCAGTATTTT.